These 2 T cell receptor beta chains were sequenced from one sample in a study of technical replicates of blood from several donors. Here immunoSEQ multiplex PCR was the method, and the copy in TCRdb shows in-frame clones only, minus some. This table holds over 50,000 clones, around 92% found once. The sample comprised PBMCs. These receptors all come from a human donor in good health. Some clones in this sample may be carry-over from other donors' samples.

The CDR3 here is CASSLSTGELFF. CDR3 DNA: TGTGCCAGCAGTCTCAGCACCGGGGAGCTGTTTTTT. The V call is TRBV6-6, the J call TRBJ2-2; D call uncertain. The CDR3 contains 12 residues. Germline values: CDR1 MNHNY, CDR2 SVGAGI (reference sequence). Trimming removed 5 bases at V and 4 bases at J, with 5 bases between.

This chain joins TRBV5-1 and TRBJ2-7; 7 bases match TRBD1. The CDR3 covers 14 residues. CDR1 and CDR2 (germline): SGHRS, YFSETQ. V was clipped by 7 bases and J by 3 bases; unmatched bases: 10. CDR3 bases: TGCGCCAGCGAATCCGGGACAGACAACTACGAGCAGTACTTC. Its translation is CASESGTDNYEQYF.